This T cell receptor (beta chain) stems from a study of B cell selection in AIRE deficiency. Per the study methods: Conventional T cell pools: 90,000 to 120,000 distinct patient, 13.4x10^4 donor TCRbeta sequences. Produced via immunoSEQ multiplex PCR; TCRdb's table is partial and in-frame only. V and J calls and clone size are as listed in that table; D and trimming were resolved from the DNA. In the table there are about 24,000 clones, approximately 96% of which are singletons. The CDR3 length is 15 residues. V trimming: 5 bases; J trimming: 1 base; junction bases outside the gene matches: 6. CDR1 is SNHLY, CDR2 FYNNEI, per germline. The sorted conventional CD4 T cells were gated as CD4+CD127+.

This clonotype originated in a human donor in good health. This sequence joins TRBV2 and TRBJ1-1; 8 nucleotides agree with TRBD1. Sequencing was performed on CD4+CD127+ conventional T cells sorted from PBMCs. CDR3 sequence reads: CASSQQGVENTEAFF. The CDR3 nucleotides read TGTGCCAGCAGTCAACAGGGGGTGGAGAACACTGAAGCTTTCTTT.